This record covers a single TCR beta chain. Its antigen remains unidentified. Here immunoSEQ multiplex PCR was the method, and the copy in TCRdb shows in-frame clones only, minus some. The table lists 130,000 or so clones, 75% to 90% of them singletons. The data were obtained in a study of cytotoxic CD8 clonotypes in ibrutinib-treated CLL. Study context: Researchers reported 11 relapsed/refractory and under 16 treatment-naive patients, roughly 17 of them IGHV unmutated. The sample average was about 260,000 productive templates and tens of thousands of productive rearrangements.

Broader study findings: There were few public clonotypes, and on treatment they contracted or stayed stable. Sustained-remission and progressing patients diverged in sampling times.

This CDR3 region has 16 residues. Looked up from germline, CDR1 is LNHDA and CDR2 is SQIVND (reference sequence). Trimming stripped 6 bases from V and 4 bases from J, with 21 bases between. The input for sequencing was PBMCs, taken after 24 months of ibrutinib treatment. The chain has TRBV19 and TRBJ1-2, with unresolved D. This TCR derives from a human donor with chronic lymphocytic leukemia. The DNA for the CDR3 is TGTGCCAGTAGCTCGGACGGACGAGGGCTTAGCTATGGCTACACCTTC. Its translation: CASSSDGRGLSYGYTF.